These 6 T cell receptor beta chains were all obtained from the same sample, sequenced in a study of blood T cell repertoires in COVID-19 (TCRdb year 2020). Receptors were amplified or captured by the immunoSEQ multiplex PCR assay. The immuneACCESS repertoire file appears here via TCRdb, limited to in-frame rearrangements. These files lack a portion of the clones; in checked studies, under half of the deficit traces to unresolved V genes, and the cause of the others is not known. In all, the sample holds around 150,000 clones, and around 89% of those were seen once. Jointly, the top ten make up roughly 2.8% of the sample. Sample: peripheral blood. Source of these receptors: a man between 60 and 75 years old with acute or convalescent COVID-19.

This clone has a single count. This chain links TRBV19 with TRBJ2-1, with 9 bases that match TRBD2. This CDR3 contains 16 residues. The V gene end was trimmed by 6 bases and the J gene end by 4 bases; junction bases not matched to a gene: 10. CDR1 LNHDA and CDR2 SQIVND come from the germline V gene (reference sequence). The CDR3 DNA is TGTGCCAGTAGGCATCGGGAAGCGGGGGGATACAATGAGCAGTTCTTC. Protein sequence: CASRHREAGGYNEQFF. Full variable domain (missing parts from reference TRBV19 and TRBJ2-1): DGGITQSPKYLFRKEGQNVTLSCEQNLNHDAMYWYRQDPGQGLRLIYYSQIVNDFQKGDIAEGYSVSREKKESFPLTVTSAQKNPTAFYLCASRHREAGGYNEQFFGPGTRLTVL.

This clone was observed once. The rearrangement joins TRBV15 to TRBJ1-5, with a tentative D call TRBD1 (6 bases). The germline V gene has CDR1 LNHNV and CDR2 YYDKDF (reference sequence). The CDR3 extends over 16 amino acids. Trimming took off 2 bases at V and 0 bases at J, with 11 bases between the two ends. CDR3 coding DNA: TGTGCCACCAGCAGATCAGGGGAAAATAGCAATCAGCCCCAGCATTTT. It translates to CATSRSGENSNQPQHF.

This rearrangement joins TRBV12-3 or TRBV12-4 to TRBJ1-2; 8 positions agree with TRBD1. The CDR3 spans 13 residues. The V segment lost 6 bases and the J segment 11 bases; nucleotides outside the gene matches: 11. The CDR3 nucleotides read TGTGCCAGCAGACCTACCGGGACAGGCAAATACACCTTC. Translation: CASRPTGTGKYTF.

The chain links TRBV27 to TRBJ1-1; D unresolved. The CDR3 sequence is 15 residues long. V was clipped by 0 bases and J by 1 base, with 9 bases between them. The germline V gene has CDR1 MNHEY and CDR2 SMNVEV (reference sequence). DNA for the CDR3: TGTGCCAGCAGTTTATCGCCAGGTGCGAACACTGAAGCTTTCTTT. Translation gives CASSLSPGANTEAFF.

This chain uses TRBV7-8 with TRBJ2-3, with 12 bases lining up with TRBD2. This CDR3 region has 17 residues. V trimming: 4 bases; J trimming: 5 bases; junction bases outside the gene matches: 10. CDR1 is SGHVS, CDR2 FQNEAQ, per germline. CDR3: CASSYNPSGGAIDTQYF. The CDR3 DNA sequence: TGTGCCAGCAGCTACAACCCTAGCGGGGGGGCGATAGATACGCAGTATTTT.

The chain combines TRBV5-1 with TRBJ1-5; 7 bases are a match to TRBD1. Looked up from germline, CDR1 is SGHRS and CDR2 is YFSETQ. V shed 5 bases, J shed 1 base, and the junction held 6 bases outside the gene matches. This CDR3 is built from 15 residues. The CDR3 sequence is CASSFTGESNQPQHF. CDR3 DNA: TGCGCCAGCAGTTTTACAGGGGAAAGCAATCAGCCCCAGCATTTT.